This T cell receptor (beta chain) emerged from a study of cytomegalovirus exposure and HLA in healthy donors. This clone occurred a few times. Its specificity is not known. This CDR3 has 11 residues. The germline V gene has CDR1 GTSNPN and CDR2 SVGIG (reference sequence). The V gene lost 8 bases and the J gene lost 4 bases, with 11 bases spanning the gap. General study results and limits: Confirmation was obtained in vitro that a few CMV-associated chains are specific for CMV antigens. Highest at DRB1 and lowest at HLA-C, TCR association rates differed among HLA loci in a later analysis. Cytomegalovirus association was assigned to more than 150 TCR beta chains.

PCR employed 60 Vbeta and 13 Jbeta primers. Here immunoSEQ multiplex PCR was the method, and the copy in TCRdb shows in-frame clones only, minus some. The sample includes some 140,000 clones, roughly 79% of them seen just once. Input material: PBMCs. The genes are TRBV30 and TRBJ1-2; TRBD1 is a possible D gene (5 bases). The receptor was derived from a man younger than 35 in good health and CMV-seronegative. The CDR3 loop reads CARGDGYGYTF. The CDR3 bases are TGTGCCCGGGGGGACGGCTATGGCTACACCTTC.